Listed here is a single T cell receptor beta chain. Antigen: not known. Sequencing templates came from extracted RNA that was reverse transcribed into cDNA. Assay: immunoSEQ multiplex PCR; the TCRdb copy retains only in-frame clones and omits some. This sample has approximately 140,000 clones; 86% occur once, and the top ten carry over 10%. CDR3 length equals 14 residues. V lost 5 bases and J 1 base, leaving 12 bases between the germline ends. Germline-derived CDR1 and CDR2 are SQVTM and ANQGSEA. The treatment: oral pan-JAK inhibitor, 5-10 mg twice daily. These data are taken from a study of CD8+ T cells in alopecia areata. General observations from the study: The study found that many expanded lesional clones persisted in scalp and blood during tofacitinib.

The specimen comprised CD8+ T cells sorted from blood, sampled at week 4, from a patient treated with tofacitinib. The rearrangement joins TRBV29-1 to TRBJ2-1, with D uncertain. The receptor's source is a human donor with alopecia areata. DNA for the CDR3: TGCAGCGTTTATGGGGAAGGGTCCTACAATGAGCAGTTCTTC. Amino acids: CSVYGEGSYNEQFF.